Below are 6 T cell receptor beta chains sequenced from a single sample in a study of cytomegalovirus exposure and HLA in healthy donors. 13 Jbeta primers and 60 Vbeta primers were used for the PCR. TCRdb keeps only in-frame clones here, not all; method: immunoSEQ multiplex PCR. Here the sample spans about 160,000 clones, approximately 81% being singletons. Sample: PBMCs. All receptors derive from a man between 45 and 60 years old in good health and CMV-seropositive.

The chain is built from TRBV9 and TRBJ1-2; unclear D gene. Trimming left V 3 bases short and J 4 bases short, with 13 bases between. This CDR3 region has 14 residues. Germline V CDR1 and CDR2: SGDLS, YYNGEE. The CDR3 DNA reads TGTGCCAGCAGCGCGACGGACTCGTCCTATGGCTACACCTTC. It specifies CASSATDSSYGYTF.

This chain joins TRBV4-1 and TRBJ2-7, with a possible D match to TRBD1 (5 bases). V was shortened by 4 bases and J by 10 bases, with 20 bases between the two germline ends. This CDR3 is 14 amino acids long. The germline V gene encodes CDR1 MGHRA and CDR2 YSYEKL. The CDR3 here is CASSLPEDRTNQYF. CDR3 in DNA: TGCGCCAGCAGCCTACCAGAAGACAGAACCAACCAGTACTTC.

The chain is built from TRBV4-1 and TRBJ1-1; tentatively, D is TRBD1 (6 bases). The ends were cut back, 0 bases at V and 14 bases at J, with 19 bases in the middle. The V gene's germline CDR1 is MGHRA and CDR2 YSYEKL. The CDR3 totals 14 residues. The CDR3: CASSQERGGRSNFF. CDR3 coding DNA: TGCGCCAGCAGCCAAGAGAGGGGGGGTAGGTCGAACTTCTTT.

The chain couples TRBV7-8 to TRBJ1-1; D is undetermined. The germline gives CDR1 SGHVS, CDR2 FQNEAQ. Trimming removed 5 bases at V and 8 bases at J, with 12 bases between. This CDR3 has 12 amino acids. CDR3 protein: CASSQPSTEAFF. The CDR3, as DNA: TGTGCCAGCAGCCAACCCTCGACAGAAGCTTTCTTT.

This rearrangement joins TRBV7-3 to TRBJ1-1; D gene uncertain. The V gene's germline CDR1 is SGHTA and CDR2 FQGTGA. CDR3 length: 15 residues. Trimming removed 2 bases from V and 0 bases from J, with 10 bases in between. CDR3 nucleotides: TGTGCCAGCAGCTTAGAGCCACAGCTGAACACTGAAGCTTTCTTT. It codes for CASSLEPQLNTEAFF.

The chain couples TRBV19 to TRBJ2-3; 7 nucleotides align to TRBD2. CDR3 length: 14 residues. After removal of 4 bases from V and 3 bases from J, the junction contained 4 bases not matched to a gene. Germline V CDR1 and CDR2: LNHDA, SQIVND (reference sequence). The CDR3 sequence: CASSNLGGTDTQYF. The CDR3, as DNA: TGTGCCAGTAGTAACCTCGGGGGGACAGATACGCAGTATTTT.